Listed below are T cell receptor beta chains from one sample, sequenced in a study of blood T cell repertoires in COVID-19. The table came from immunoSEQ multiplex PCR; TCRdb's copy has only in-frame clones and leaves some out. The table lists 250,000 or so clones, roughly 85% of them singletons. Sequenced input: peripheral blood. These receptors were obtained from a man between 18 and 29 years old with active or convalescent COVID-19. Each CDR3 is given with its conserved first and last residue. D genes are given only for firm matches. The size entry is marked missing in some rows and otherwise reads once, few, many or a size class.

D | J | size | V | DNA | CDR3
- | TRBJ2-5 | few | TRBV11-2 | TGTGCCAGCAGCTTAGGGGCTTGGGGGCGAAGGGAGACCCAGTACTTC | CASSLGAWGRRETQYF
TRBD2 | TRBJ2-7 | - | TRBV7-8 | TGTGCCAGCAGCCCCCTAGCGGGGGGTACCTACGAGCAGTACTTC | CASSPLAGGTYEQYF
TRBD1 | TRBJ2-2 | few | TRBV3-1/TRBV3-2 | TGTGCCAGCAGCCCCATGGGGACAGGGGCGTGGGCAGGGACCGGGGAGCTGTTTTTT | CASSPMGTGAWAGTGELFF
- | TRBJ1-2 | - | TRBV7-2 | TGTGCCAGCAGGTCCAGGGGTGTAGGTAACTATGGCTACACCTTC | CASRSRGVGNYGYTF
TRBD1 | TRBJ1-1 | once | TRBV3-1/TRBV3-2 | TGTGCCAGCAGCCAGGGAGAAAGGGGGCTTTTTTCGGGAGCTTTCTTT | CASSQGERGLFSGAFF
TRBD1 | TRBJ2-6 | - | TRBV7-6 | TGTGCCAGCAGCTTAGGGGTGGGGACAGATCGCGGGGCCAACGTCCTGACTTTC | CASSLGVGTDRGANVLTF
- | TRBJ1-3 | - | TRBV7-9 | TGTGCCAGCAGCCCAAGGGGGTTGAGCTCTGGAAACACCATATATTTT | CASSPRGLSSGNTIYF
- | TRBJ1-6 | once | TRBV30 | TGTGCCTGGAGTCGCAAACAGGAGTTCGGTTCCTCACCCCTCCACTTT | CAWSRKQEFGSSPLHF
- | TRBJ1-1 | - | TRBV5-1 | TGCGCCAGCAGCTTTTTCGACACGAACACTGAAGCTTTCTTT | CASSFFDTNTEAFF
- | TRBJ1-3 | - | TRBV9 | TGTGCCAGCAGCGACGGACTCTCTGGAAACACCATATATTTT | CASSDGLSGNTIYF
- | TRBJ2-6 | - | TRBV19 | TGTGCCAGTAGTATTCTTGGCGGGGCCAACGTCCTGACTTTC | CASSILGGANVLTF
TRBD1 | TRBJ1-4 | - | TRBV28 | TGTGCCAGCAGTTCGGAGGGGGCGACTAATGAAAAACTGTTTTTT | CASSSEGATNEKLFF
TRBD1 | TRBJ1-1 | - | TRBV18 | TGTGCCAGCTCATACGGGGCAGGGGGGCTCACTGAAGCTTTCTTT | CASSYGAGGLTEAFF
- | TRBJ1-3 | - | TRBV18 | TGTGCCAGCTCACCAAATCAGGGCAGCTCTGGAAACACCATATATTTT | CASSPNQGSSGNTIYF
TRBD2 | TRBJ2-1 | - | TRBV10-3 | TGTGCCATCAGTGGCGGCGGGAGGGCTGGCAATGAGCAGTTCTTC | CAISGGGRAGNEQFF
- | TRBJ2-4 | - | TRBV7-3 | TGTGCCAGCAGCTTATACCCCGGGGGAGCCAAAAACATTCAGTACTTC | CASSLYPGGAKNIQYF
- | TRBJ1-4 | - | TRBV4-3 | TGCGCCAGCAGCCCGGAGGGGCTTAATGAAAAACTGTTTTTT | CASSPEGLNEKLFF
- | TRBJ2-2 | - | TRBV7-3 | TGTGCCAGCAGCCCGTCGGTTAGGGCGGGATTGGCCGGGGAGCTGTTTTTT | CASSPSVRAGLAGELFF
TRBD1 | TRBJ1-1 | - | TRBV29-1 | TGCAGCGCACCGGGACAGGGAAACACTGAAGCTTTCTTT | CSAPGQGNTEAFF
- | TRBJ1-4 | - | TRBV10-3 | TGTGCCATCAGCAAGGGCGGGGAAACTAATGAAAAACTGTTTTTT | CAISKGGETNEKLFF
- | TRBJ1-6 | - | TRBV7-3 | TGTGCCAGCAGGTCCGGGATCTCCTATAATTCACCCCTCCACTTT | CASRSGISYNSPLHF
TRBD2 | TRBJ2-1 | - | TRBV7-2 | TGTGCCAGCAGCGGACCGACTAGCGGGGGAGACTCCTACAATGAGCAGTTCTTC | CASSGPTSGGDSYNEQFF
- | TRBJ2-1 | - | TRBV4-3 | TGCGCCAGCAGCCAAGTATCCGGGTCCTCCTACAATGAGCAGTTCTTC | CASSQVSGSSYNEQFF
TRBD1 | TRBJ1-4 | - | TRBV7-9 | TGTGCCAGCAGCCCCGGGCTTGCAGGGGGCGATCTCAAACTGTTTTTT | CASSPGLAGGDLKLFF
TRBD2 | TRBJ2-3 | - | TRBV6-4 | TGTGCCAGCAGTGAACAGCGGGGGATGCAAGATACGCAGTATTTT | CASSEQRGMQDTQYF
- | TRBJ1-2 | - | TRBV9 | TGTGCCAGCAGCGCGACAGGTATCGGTCATGGCTACACCTTC | CASSATGIGHGYTF
TRBD2 | TRBJ2-3 | - | TRBV7-3 | TGTGCCAGCAGCCCAGCGCCGGGACTAGCGCCCTCAGATACGCAGTATTTT | CASSPAPGLAPSDTQYF
- | TRBJ1-2 | few | TRBV9 | TGTGCCAGCAGCGCCGGTGGGGAGGGGAGGTTCTATGGCTACACCTTC | CASSAGGEGRFYGYTF
- | TRBJ1-1 | - | TRBV6-5 | TGTGCCAGCAGCCCGGTGGGACTCAGAGAAGCTTTCTTT | CASSPVGLREAFF
TRBD2 | TRBJ2-7 | - | TRBV3-1/TRBV3-2 | TGTGCCAGCAGCCAATCGAATAGCGGGAGGCTCTGGGACGAGCAGTACTTC | CASSQSNSGRLWDEQYF
- | TRBJ1-6 | once | TRBV9 | TGTGCCAGCAGCGTAGGCAGGGTGAGTTCACCCCTCCACTTT | CASSVGRVSSPLHF
- | TRBJ2-1 | - | TRBV12-3/TRBV12-4 | TGTGCCAGCAGTTGGGGGCCTAACGGGCAGTTCTTC | CASSWGPNGQFF